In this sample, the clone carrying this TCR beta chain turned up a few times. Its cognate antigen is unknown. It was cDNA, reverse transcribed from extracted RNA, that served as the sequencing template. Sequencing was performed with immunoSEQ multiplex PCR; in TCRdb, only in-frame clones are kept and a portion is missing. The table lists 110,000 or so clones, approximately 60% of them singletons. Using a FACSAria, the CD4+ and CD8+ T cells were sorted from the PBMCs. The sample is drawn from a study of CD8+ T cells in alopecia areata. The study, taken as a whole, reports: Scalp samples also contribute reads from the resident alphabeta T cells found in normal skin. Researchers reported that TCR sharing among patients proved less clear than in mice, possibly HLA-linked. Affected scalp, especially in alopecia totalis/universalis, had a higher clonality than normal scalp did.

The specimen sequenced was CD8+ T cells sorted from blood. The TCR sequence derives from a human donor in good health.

For the CDR3, the DNA is TGTGCCAGCAGCTCCCGAGGCAATGAGCAGTTCTTC. This encodes CASSSRGNEQFF. The chain links TRBV28 to TRBJ2-1, with D unresolved. The V end was cut by 6 bases, the J end by 6 bases, with 9 bases between. The CDR3 totals 12 residues. Germline V lookup: CDR1 MDHEN, CDR2 SYDVKM.